Listed below are T cell receptor beta chains from one sample, sequenced in a study of T-cell reconstitution after alpha-beta-depleted transplantation in children. TCRdb re-called the PCR reads through MiXCR, storing one row per CDR3 protein. The sample holds around 600,000 distinct CDR3 sequences, around a sixth seen once. The source material was PBMCs from the stem cell graft donor, sampled from the stem cell graft. The receptors shown here come from a human donor who donated a stem cell graft to a child with acute myeloid leukemia. Both conserved end residues are part of each CDR3. Each record gives: J gene, V gene, CDR3 length, D gene, clone size, CDR3 protein, CDR3 DNA. D genes are given only for firm matches. Clone size is shown for a subset of rows, as once, few, many or a class of expanded clone.

>TRBJ2-5|TRBV7-2|13|TRBD1|many
CASSLATDRPQYF
TGTGCCAGCAGCTTAGCGACGGACAGGCCCCAGTACTTC
>TRBJ2-1|TRBV6-2/TRBV6-3|15|TRBD1|NA
CASRQADRAVNEQFF
TGTGCCAGCCGACAAGCGGACAGGGCAGTTAATGAGCAGTTCTTC
>TRBJ2-1|TRBV11-1|22|TRBD2|few
CASSLASFLSYGMGMGGDEQFF
TGTGCCAGCAGCTTAGCTTCTTTTCTGAGCTATGGAATGGGCATGGGGGGGGATGAGCAGTTCTTC
>TRBJ1-1|TRBV18|15|NA|few
CASSPLQGRWTEAFF
TGTGCCAGCTCGCCCCTACAGGGCCGGTGGACTGAAGCTTTCTTT
>TRBJ1-1|TRBV12-3/TRBV12-4|15|NA|NA
CASSLVGLVNTEAFF
TGTGCCAGCAGTTTAGTTGGGCTCGTGAACACTGAAGCTTTCTTT
>TRBJ2-3|TRBV20-1|14|NA|many
CSARDPRGADTQYF
TGCAGTGCTAGAGATCCCAGGGGGGCAGATACGCAGTATTTT
>TRBJ1-5|TRBV20-1|15|TRBD1|many
CSAKQTGTLNQPQHF
TGCAGTGCTAAGCAGACAGGGACACTCAATCAGCCCCAGCATTTT
>TRBJ2-2|TRBV7-2|14|NA|NA
CASSGQVGTGELFF
TGTGCCAGCAGCGGTCAGGTGGGGACCGGGGAGCTGTTTTTT
>TRBJ1-5|TRBV5-6|15|NA|few
CASSLGDTPALPQHF
TGTGCCAGCAGCCTGGGGGACACCCCAGCGCTCCCCCAGCATTTT
>TRBJ2-7|TRBV7-6|14|NA|many
CASSLGGGRVEQYF
TGTGCCAGCAGCTTAGGTGGGGGAAGGGTCGAGCAGTACTTC
>TRBJ2-1|TRBV11-3|13|NA|few
CASRRGGIDEQFF
TGTGCCAGCAGACGTGGGGGGATCGATGAGCAGTTCTTC
>TRBJ2-7|TRBV12-3/TRBV12-4|13|NA|few
CASSFDGPYEQYF
TGTGCCAGCAGTTTCGACGGTCCCTACGAGCAGTACTTC
>TRBJ1-1|TRBV20-1|14|NA|NA
CSASIRGMNTEAFF
TGCAGTGCTAGTATTAGGGGGATGAACACTGAAGCTTTCTTT
>TRBJ2-7|TRBV29-1|10|NA|many
CSVAHNEQYF
TGCAGCGTTGCACATAACGAGCAGTACTTC
>TRBJ1-2|TRBV20-1|11|NA|few
CSARQAGGYTF
TGCAGTGCGAGACAGGCGGGGGGCTACACCTTC
>TRBJ2-2|TRBV7-8|15|NA|NA
CASSSGVESTGELFF
TGTGCCAGCAGTTCAGGGGTAGAGAGCACCGGGGAGCTGTTTTTT
>TRBJ1-4|TRBV25-1|16|TRBD1|many
CASSESRDRPNEKLFF
TGTGCCAGCAGTGAGAGTAGGGACAGACCTAATGAAAAACTGTTTTTT
>TRBJ1-1|TRBV6-5|14|NA|many
CASSTNRGNTEAFF
TGTGCCAGCAGTACTAACCGGGGGAACACTGAAGCTTTCTTT
>TRBJ1-2|TRBV20-1|16|NA|NA
CSALRGASATNYGYTF
TGCAGTGCCCTGCGGGGGGCTTCGGCTACTAACTATGGCTACACCTTC
>TRBJ2-1|TRBV12-3/TRBV12-4|13|NA|few
CASSWQGGSEQFF
TGTGCCAGCAGTTGGCAGGGTGGTAGTGAGCAGTTCTTC
>TRBJ2-1|TRBV5-1|16|NA|few
CASSARGTAINNEQFF
TGCGCCAGCAGCGCGCGCGGGACAGCGATAAACAATGAGCAGTTCTTC
>TRBJ2-2|TRBV6-5|15|TRBD1|few
CASTSQGVNTGELFF
TGTGCCAGCACTTCCCAGGGGGTGAACACCGGGGAGCTGTTTTTT
>TRBJ2-1|TRBV20-1|12|NA|NA
CSGEASAEEQFF
TGCAGTGGGGAGGCCAGCGCGGAGGAGCAGTTCTTC
>TRBJ1-2|TRBV12-3/TRBV12-4|15|TRBD1|many
CASSTYRGRGYGYTF
TGTGCCAGCAGTACTTACAGGGGGCGCGGGTATGGCTACACCTTC
>TRBJ2-3|TRBV5-1|16|NA|few
CASSLLYGGPTDTQYF
TGCGCCAGCAGCCTTCTCTACGGCGGGCCCACAGATACGCAGTATTTT
>TRBJ2-7|TRBV20-1|15|TRBD1|few
CSASQGRGLSYEQYF
TGCAGTGCTAGCCAGGGCAGGGGGCTCTCCTACGAGCAGTACTTC
>TRBJ1-5|TRBV5-5|13|NA|many
CASSSGDNQPQHF
TGTGCCAGCAGCTCAGGGGATAATCAGCCCCAGCATTTT
>TRBJ1-2|TRBV20-1|13|NA|many
CSVQREGKDGYTF
TGCAGTGTTCAGAGGGAGGGAAAGGACGGCTACACCTTC
>TRBJ2-1|TRBV6-2/TRBV6-3|13|NA|NA
CASSYSRTNEQFF
TGTGCCAGCAGTTACTCGAGGACCAATGAGCAGTTCTTC
>TRBJ2-3|TRBV7-2|16|NA|NA
CASSLRGPLGTDTQYF
TGTGCCAGCAGCTTACGTGGGCCACTCGGCACAGATACGCAGTATTTT
>TRBJ2-1|TRBV24-1|13|NA|many
CATSERTDNEQFF
TGTGCCACCAGTGAAAGGACGGACAATGAGCAGTTCTTC
>TRBJ2-1|TRBV9|14|NA|NA
CASSVVSTNNEQFF
TGTGCCAGCAGCGTAGTTTCTACTAACAATGAGCAGTTCTTC
>TRBJ1-3|TRBV10-3|15|TRBD1|many
CAISEPGQGGNTIYF
TGTGCCATCAGTGAGCCGGGACAGGGAGGAAACACCATATATTTT
>TRBJ2-1|TRBV6-2/TRBV6-3|13|NA|NA
CASSPAGNNEQFF
TGTGCCAGCAGTCCGGCGGGAAACAATGAGCAGTTCTTC
>TRBJ1-5|TRBV7-2|13|NA|many
CASSPQGNQPQHF
TGCGCCAGCAGTCCACAGGGAAATCAGCCCCAGCATTTT
>TRBJ2-3|TRBV29-1|17|NA|many
CSVETKRLSPSTDTQYF
TGCAGCGTTGAAACAAAGAGACTCTCTCCTAGCACAGATACGCAGTATTTT
>TRBJ1-6|TRBV20-1|16|NA|NA
CSARDPGQGNNSPLHF
TGCAGTGCTAGAGATCCAGGCCAGGGAAATAATTCACCCCTCCACTTT
>TRBJ1-5|TRBV5-1|16|NA|few
CASSPTGVEGNQPQHF
TGCGCCAGCAGCCCAACCGGGGTTGAGGGCAATCAGCCCCAGCATTTT
>TRBJ2-5|TRBV29-1|14|NA|many
CSGGGGLAQETQYF
TGCAGCGGCGGAGGGGGCCTTGCACAAGAGACCCAGTACTTC